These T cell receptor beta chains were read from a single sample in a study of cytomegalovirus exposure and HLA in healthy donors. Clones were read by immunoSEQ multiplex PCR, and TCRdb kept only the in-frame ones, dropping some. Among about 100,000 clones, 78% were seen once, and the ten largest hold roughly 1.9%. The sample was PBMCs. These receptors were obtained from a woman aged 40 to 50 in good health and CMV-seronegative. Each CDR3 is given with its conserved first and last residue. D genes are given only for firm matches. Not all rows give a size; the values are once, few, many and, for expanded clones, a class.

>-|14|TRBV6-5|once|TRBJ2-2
TGTGCCAGCACCCAGGCACCAAACACCGGGGAGCTGTTTTTT
CASTQAPNTGELFF
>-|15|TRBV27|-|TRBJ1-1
TGTGCCAGCAGTTTTTTGAGGGCGCAATTAACTGAAGCTTTCTTT
CASSFLRAQLTEAFF
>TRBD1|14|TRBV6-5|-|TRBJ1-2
TGTGCCAGCACCCCCGGGACAGAGAGGTATGGCTACACCTTC
CASTPGTERYGYTF
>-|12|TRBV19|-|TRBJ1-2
TGTGCCAGTAAGAGGGTTGACTATGGCTACACCTTC
CASKRVDYGYTF
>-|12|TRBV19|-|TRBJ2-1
TGTGCCAGTAGTATTGGGGGACACGAACAGTTCTTC
CASSIGGHEQFF
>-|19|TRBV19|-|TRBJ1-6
TGTGCCAGTGGGAGTCTACTGGACAGCTTGAGCTCCTATAATTCACCCCTCCACTTT
CASGSLLDSLSSYNSPLHF
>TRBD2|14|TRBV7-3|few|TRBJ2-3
TGTGCCAGCAGCTTAGGTCGCGGGGGAGATACGCAGTATTTT
CASSLGRGGDTQYF
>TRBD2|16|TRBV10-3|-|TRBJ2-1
TGTGCCATCTCTACGGGGGCTAGCGGGGACAACAATGAGCAGTTCTTC
CAISTGASGDNNEQFF
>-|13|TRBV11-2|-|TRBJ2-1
TGTGCCAGCAGCTTAGCGGGCTACAATGAGCAGTTCTTC
CASSLAGYNEQFF
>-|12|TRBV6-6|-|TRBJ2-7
TGTGCCAGCAGTTACTCGGAGAACGAGCAGTACTTC
CASSYSENEQYF
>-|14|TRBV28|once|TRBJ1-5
TGTGCCAGCAGCATACAGGTTTCTAATCAGCCCCAGCATTTT
CASSIQVSNQPQHF
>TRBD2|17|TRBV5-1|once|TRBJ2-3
TGCGCCAGCAGCACAACTAGCGGGAGGGCCGGGGCAGATACGCAGTATTTT
CASSTTSGRAGADTQYF
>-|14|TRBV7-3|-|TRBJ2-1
TGTGCCAGCAGCTCCAGGAGGGGCGGCAATGAGCAGTTCTTC
CASSSRRGGNEQFF
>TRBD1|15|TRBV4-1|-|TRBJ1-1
TGCGCCAGCAGCCAACCCGGACAGGGTTTAACTGAAGCTTTCTTT
CASSQPGQGLTEAFF
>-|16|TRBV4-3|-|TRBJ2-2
TGCGCCAGCAGCCAAGTTGAGGGAGCTGGTACCGGGGAGCTGTTTTTT
CASSQVEGAGTGELFF
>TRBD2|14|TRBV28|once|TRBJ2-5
TGTGCCAGCAGTTTTTGGACGGGGGGAGAGACCCAGTACTTC
CASSFWTGGETQYF
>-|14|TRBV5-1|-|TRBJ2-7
TGCGCCAGCAGCTTGCCCCTACCAGGCGACGAGCAGTACTTC
CASSLPLPGDEQYF
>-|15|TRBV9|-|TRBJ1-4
TGTGCCAGCAGCGTAGACCAGGGTTTTAATGAAAAACTGTTTTTT
CASSVDQGFNEKLFF
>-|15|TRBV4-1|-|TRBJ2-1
TGCGCCAGCAGCCCCGACATTAAAGGCGGGGATGAGCAGTTCTTC
CASSPDIKGGDEQFF
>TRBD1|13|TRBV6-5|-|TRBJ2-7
TGTGCCAGCAGTCCGACAGGGGTCTACGAGCAGTACTTC
CASSPTGVYEQYF
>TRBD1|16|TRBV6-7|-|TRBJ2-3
TGTGCCAGCAGCCACGAGGGGACAGGGAACACAGATACGCAGTATTTT
CASSHEGTGNTDTQYF
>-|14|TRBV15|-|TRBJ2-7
TGTGCCACCAGCAGAGGCGGAAGCTCCTACGAGCAGTACTTC
CATSRGGSSYEQYF
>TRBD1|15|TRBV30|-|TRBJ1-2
TGTGCCCTGGAGGGGGCCAACGGGGACGTCTATGGCTACACCTTC
CALEGANGDVYGYTF
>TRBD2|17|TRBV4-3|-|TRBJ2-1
TGCGCCAGCAGCCAAGACTGGGGGGGAGGGGACTACAATGAGCAGTTCTTC
CASSQDWGGGDYNEQFF
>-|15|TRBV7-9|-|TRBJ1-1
TGTGCCAGCAGCTTCTCCAATGGGGGGGACACTGAAGCTTTCTTT
CASSFSNGGDTEAFF
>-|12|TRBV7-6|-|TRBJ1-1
TGTGCCAGCAGCTTTCTTCACTCTGAAGCTTTCTTT
CASSFLHSEAFF